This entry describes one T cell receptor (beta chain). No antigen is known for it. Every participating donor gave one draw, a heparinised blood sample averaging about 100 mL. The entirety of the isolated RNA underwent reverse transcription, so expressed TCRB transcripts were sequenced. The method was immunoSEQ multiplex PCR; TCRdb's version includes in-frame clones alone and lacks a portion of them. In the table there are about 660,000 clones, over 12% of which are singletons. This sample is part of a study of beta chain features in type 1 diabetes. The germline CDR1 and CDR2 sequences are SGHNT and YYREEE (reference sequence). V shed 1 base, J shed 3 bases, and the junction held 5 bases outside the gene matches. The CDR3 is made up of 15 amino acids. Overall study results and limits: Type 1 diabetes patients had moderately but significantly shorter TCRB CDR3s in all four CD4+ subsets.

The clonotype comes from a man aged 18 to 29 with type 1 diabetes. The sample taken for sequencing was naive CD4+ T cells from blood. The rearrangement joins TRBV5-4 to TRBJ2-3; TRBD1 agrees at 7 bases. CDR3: CASSLSQGVTDTQYF. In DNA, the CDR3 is TGTGCCAGCAGCTTGAGTCAGGGGGTAACAGATACGCAGTATTTT.